A single sample is the source of the 32 T cell receptor beta chains below, sequenced in a study of tumor-infiltrating lymphocytes in primary liver carcinoma. Co-extracting RNA and DNA was done with about 18-33 mg of unsorted bulk tissue as input. A constant-region primer served to make TCR beta cDNA from approximately 490 ng total RNA. TCR beta libraries came from three nested multiplex PCR rounds using slightly modified ARM-PCR. For around 11 cycles apiece, the opening two PCR rounds ran with TRBV1-TRBV30 forward primers and a C-beta reverse primer. MiXCR was run by TCRdb on the multiplex PCR reads, yielding one entry per CDR3 protein. The data show about 200,000 distinct CDR3 sequences, 70% to 90% seen once. Sequencing input: tumor tissue from primary liver carcinoma. The receptors originated from a man between 40 and 49 years old with primary liver carcinoma and hepatitis B virus infection.

For this clonotype: Germline and junction disagree at one end, which may indicate a read error. CDR3 DNA: TGCGCCAGCCGTGAGTTACATGGACTAGCTAGCACAGATACGCAGTACTTT. Amino acids: CASRELHGLASTDTQYF. This rearrangement joins TRBV10-2 to TRBJ2-3; 8 bases are a match to TRBD2. This CDR3 comprises 17 residues. Looked up from germline, CDR1 is WSHSY and CDR2 is SAAADI.

In its sample, this clonotype was seen once. One end of the junction is discordant with germline, which a read error may explain. CDR3 loop: CASSHEPGLAGDNEQFF. CDR3 in DNA: TGTGCCAGCAGCCACGAGCCCGGGCTAGCGGGAGACAATGAGCAGTTTTTC. The J gene is TRBJ2-1, the V gene TRBV4-2, with 10 bases identical to TRBD2. The CDR3 has 17 amino acids. Germline assignment: CDR1 LGHNA and CDR2 YNFKEQ.

Regarding this clonotype: The junction differs from germline at one of its ends, possibly a read error. The CDR3 nucleotides are TGCAGCGTTGATCCCAGGAATACCGGGGAGCTGTTATTT. Protein sequence: CSVDPRNTGELLF. This chain links TRBV29-1 with TRBJ2-2, with a weak D call TRBD2 (5 bases). Germline V gene lookup returns CDR1 SQVTM and CDR2 ANQGSEA. The CDR3 consists of 13 residues.

Points on this clonotype: One end of the junction is discordant with germline, which a read error may explain. CDR3 residues: CVSSPTSWKTKGRPQYF. CDR3 nucleotide sequence: TGTGTCAGCAGTCCCACTAGCTGGAAAACTAAAGGGAGACCCCAGTACTTC. The V and J genes are TRBV5-4 and TRBJ2-5, with a weak D call TRBD2 (6 bases). Germline loops: CDR1 SGHNT, CDR2 YYREEE (reference sequence). This CDR3 has 17 residues.

Concerning this clonotype itself: No conserved phenylalanine or tryptophan ends this CDR3, so it is likely a read error. The limits of the CDR3 on the DNA are not certain, so only TCRdb's listed CDR3 is given. The J gene is TRBJ1-6, the V gene TRBV11-1; the table assigns TRBD1, which was not confirmed against the DNA. The germline gives CDR1 SGHAT, CDR2 FQDESV (reference sequence). A total of 13 residues make up the CDR3, ends included. CDR3 in amino acids: CASSRTLVSSLQY.

With regard to this clonotype: One end of the junction does not line up with germline, which may come from a read error. J is TRBJ1-2 and V is TRBV11-2; D unresolved. CDR3 length equals 15 residues. Germline V CDR1 and CDR2: SGHAT, FQNNGV. For the CDR3, the DNA is TGTGCCATCAGCATCTCAATCACAGAGGGAGGAGGCTACACCTTC. It yields the protein CAISISITEGGGYTF.

Concerning this clonotype: At one end, the junction sequence differs from germline, possibly due to a read error. The V gene is TRBV10-1, the J gene TRBJ2-1, with 8 bases fitting TRBD2. The CDR3 is 16 amino acids. Per germline, CDR1 WNHNN and CDR2 SYGVQD (reference sequence). The DNA for the CDR3 is TGCACCAGCAGCGATTCCCCCCCGGGAGGGCACAATGAGCAGCTCTTC. Encoded protein: CTSSDSPPGGHNEQLF.

The chain couples TRBV30 to TRBJ1-2; D remains unclear. Germline V CDR1 and CDR2: GTSNPN, SVGIG (reference sequence). The CDR3 has 12 amino acids. The V end lost 4 bases, the J end lost 4 bases, and 10 bases lay between the germline ends. CDR3 sequence: CAWMSTIYGYTF. DNA for the CDR3: TGTGCCTGGATGTCAACTATCTATGGCTACACCTTC.

Notes on this clonotype: No conserved phenylalanine or tryptophan ends this CDR3, so it is likely a read error. The chain employs TRBV29-1 and TRBJ2-2; D is possibly TRBD1 or TRBD2 (5 bases each). Germline CDR1 SQVTM, CDR2 ANQGSEA. The CDR3 extends over 14 amino acids. CDR3 loop: CNVLGPGPTGELFI. In DNA form, the CDR3 reads TGCAACGTCCTCGGTCCGGGACCCACAGGGGAGCTGTTTATT.

This clonotype was recorded once. CDR3 region: CATIQGTNFDEQFF. The CDR3 DNA reads as TGCGCCACCATCCAAGGCACCAATTTCGACGAGCAGTTCTTC. The chain links TRBV4-3 to TRBJ2-1; D remains ambiguous. This CDR3 has 14 amino acids. Germline assignment: CDR1 LGHNA and CDR2 YSLEER. Trimming removed 10 bases at V and 10 bases at J, with 23 bases between.

About this clonotype itself: The junction departs from germline at one end; a sequencing error may be responsible. This chain uses TRBV11-1 with TRBJ2-2; 10 bases line up with TRBD2. The CDR3 is 18 residues long. CDR1 and CDR2 (germline): SGHAT, FQDESV (reference sequence). For the CDR3, the DNA is TGTGTCAGCAGCTTTCCCGGGACTAGCGCGGCGAACACCGGGGAGCTGTTTTTT. It specifies CVSSFPGTSAANTGELFF.

For this clonotype: A read error may produce the germline difference seen at one junction end. The chain has TRBV6-1 and TRBJ2-4, with D hard to call. There are 16 residues in the CDR3. Per the germline V gene, CDR1 is MNHNS and CDR2 is SASEGT. Here the CDR3 DNA reads TGTCCCAGTAGTGAACTAACACTGGCAGCCAAAAACATTCAGTACTTC. Protein: CPSSELTLAAKNIQYF.

About this clonotype itself: A much bigger clone sits one base away, suggesting this may be a read error. The rearrangement links TRBV7-8 to TRBJ2-7; 12 bases line up with TRBD1. Germline CDR1 is SGHVS and CDR2 is FQNEAQ. CDR3 length: 15 amino acids. CDR3 sequence reads: CASTLNRDRGREQYF. In nucleotides, the CDR3 is TGTGCCAGCACCTTAAACCGGGACAGGGGGCGCGAGCAGTACTTC.

This clonotype was counted at least ten times. The chain employs TRBV12-5 and TRBJ1-1; TRBD1 agrees at 8 bases. V was clipped by 4 bases and J by 0 bases; unmatched bases: 7. This CDR3 is built from 16 residues. Looked up from germline, CDR1 is LGHNT and CDR2 is FRNRAP. Here the CDR3 reads CASGCLPGGMNTEAFF. CDR3 nucleotides: TGTGCTAGTGGTTGCCTTCCAGGGGGCATGAACACTGAAGCTTTCTTT.

As regards this clonotype: It may be a read error: a sequence one base away is much more abundant. This chain connects TRBV5-1 to TRBJ2-7, with TRBD2 matching over 7 bases. The CDR3 runs to 14 residues. Germline CDR1 reads SGHRS; CDR2 reads YFSETQ. The junction had 8 bases not matched to a gene; V was cut back by 5 bases and J by 3 bases. The CDR3 loop is CASRGTIGIYEQYF. For the CDR3, the DNA is TGCGCCAGCAGAGGGACTATCGGGATCTACGAGCAGTACTTC.

About this clonotype: At one boundary the junction diverges from the germline segment, which might be a read error. The chain is built from TRBV5-4 and TRBJ2-2; a possible D gene is TRBD2 (6 bases). Germline loops: CDR1 SGHNT, CDR2 YYREEE (reference sequence). The CDR3 extends over 15 amino acids. The DNA for the CDR3 is TGTGCCAGCAGCTTGTCGGGAGAGCCCACCGGGGAGTTGTTTTTT. It specifies CASSLSGEPTGELFF.

The rearrangement joins TRBV6-5 to TRBJ2-1; D may be TRBD2 (6 bases). The V gene's germline CDR1 is MNHEY and CDR2 SVGAGI. Between the trimmed V and J ends, which lost 4 bases and 1 base, there was a span of 17 bases. CDR3 length: 17 residues. The CDR3 spells CASSCSAGCVSYNEQFF. Here the CDR3 DNA reads TGTGCCAGCAGTTGCTCCGCGGGGTGTGTGTCCTACAATGAGCAGTTCTTC.

On this clonotype itself: This CDR3 fails to terminate in the conserved phenylalanine or tryptophan, so it likely reflects a read error. V usage is TRBV11-2 and J usage is TRBJ2-2; D is possibly TRBD2 (6 bases). The CDR3 extends over 15 amino acids. In germline, CDR1 is SGHAT, CDR2 FQNNGV. The CDR3: CANSHVRGRIGELFN. For the CDR3, the DNA is TGTGCCAACAGCCATGTCCGGGGGAGGATCGGGGAGCTGTTTAAT.

The genes are TRBV6-5 and TRBJ1-1; D call uncertain. Germline V gene lookup returns CDR1 MNHEY and CDR2 SVGAGI. Trimming pared 10 bases from V and 11 bases from J, leaving 11 bases between. The CDR3 contains 9 residues. The CDR3 reads CANIPGAFF. CDR3 nucleotides: TGTGCCAACATCCCGGGCGCTTTCTTT.

Concerning this clonotype: A clone one base away is much larger, so this may be a read error. The rearrangement uses TRBV7-3 and TRBJ2-7; either TRBD1 or TRBD2 may supply D (5 bases each). From germline, CDR1 is SGHTA and CDR2 FQGTGA. V lost 2 bases to trimming and J lost 6 bases, with 11 bases between them. This CDR3 comprises 13 residues. The CDR3 DNA is TGTGCCAGCAGCTTAGGAGAGGGGACCGAGCAGTACTTC. This translates into CASSLGEGTEQYF.

This clonotype was detected once. Its ends do not fully match the called genes, so a read error is possible. The chain combines TRBV4-1 with TRBJ2-7, with 9 nucleotides matching TRBD2. This CDR3 contains 17 residues. Looked up from germline, CDR1 is MGHRA and CDR2 is YSYEKL. The chain's CDR3 is CSSSQERSSGSLYEQYF. The CDR3 region has the DNA TGCTCCAGCAGCCAAGAAAGGAGTAGCGGGAGTCTATACGAGCAGTACTTC.

On this clonotype: Possible read error: a much larger clone is one base away. V usage is TRBV29-1 and J usage is TRBJ2-3; 8 bases match TRBD2. With 7 bases clipped from V and 12 bases from J, the junction kept 18 bases outside the gene matches. Germline V gives CDR1 SQVTM, CDR2 ANQGSEA. The CDR3 sequence is 14 residues long. The CDR3 here is CSATGAGAADIQYF. In DNA form, the CDR3 reads TGCAGCGCAACGGGAGCGGGGGCAGCAGATATACAGTATTTT.

On this clonotype itself: This is likely a read error, given that the CDR3 carries no conserved phenylalanine or tryptophan at its end. The genes are TRBV29-1 and TRBJ2-2; 8 nucleotides line up with TRBD1. Germline values: CDR1 SQVTM, CDR2 ANQGSEA. This CDR3 has 16 residues. The CDR3 loop is CSVPSPGGANTGELFI. In DNA form, the CDR3 reads TGCAGCGTTCCGAGTCCAGGGGGCGCGAATACCGGGGAGCTGTTTATT.

This clonotype was seen a single time. The V and J genes are TRBV28 and TRBJ2-7; D gene unclear. The CDR3 contains 15 residues. From germline, CDR1 is MDHEN and CDR2 SYDVKM. Trimming cost V 4 bases and J 13 bases, with 26 bases left between them. The DNA of the CDR3 is TGTGCCAGCAGTTCTTACTCGAGGAGCTCCTACGAGTACTACTTC. It codes for CASSSYSRSSYEYYF. Drawing the rest from reference TRBV28 and TRBJ2-7, the complete variable domain is DVKVTQSSRYLVKRTGEKVFLECVQDMDHENMFWYRQDPGLGLRLIYFSYDVKMKEKGDIPEGYSVSREKKERFSLILESASTNQTSMYLCASSSYSRSSYEYYFGPGTRLTVT.

The chain joins TRBV12-3 or TRBV12-4 to TRBJ1-6; 9 nucleotides match TRBD1. J lost 14 bases, V lost 7 bases, and 12 bases had no gene match. The length of the CDR3 is 14 residues. CDR3 amino acids: CASTLTGGKASLHF. The CDR3 region has the DNA TGTGCCAGCACTCTCACAGGGGGCAAGGCATCCCTCCACTTT.

To note about this clonotype: A much larger clone differs from this one at a single base, so this may be a read error. The V and J genes are TRBV5-4 and TRBJ2-5; TRBD2 agrees at 8 bases. The CDR3 sequence is 14 residues long. Germline V gene sequence: CDR1 SGHNT, CDR2 YYREEE (reference sequence). The CDR3 loop is CASNLAGGQETQYF. The CDR3 region has the DNA TGTGCCAGCAACTTGGCGGGGGGCCAAGAGACCCAGTACTTC.

Turning to this clonotype: One junction end does not reproduce the germline sequence, and a read error may be involved. J is TRBJ2-6 and V is TRBV6-5; either TRBD1 or TRBD2 may supply D (5 bases each). The CDR3 covers 16 residues. Looked up from germline, CDR1 is MNHEY and CDR2 is SVGAGI. For the CDR3, the DNA is TGTGCCAACAGTCGCCTGGGGGAACCTGGGGCCAACGTCCTGACTTTC. Protein product: CANSRLGEPGANVLTF.

The V and J genes are TRBV2 and TRBJ2-5, with 11 bases matching TRBD2. Unmatched junction bases numbered 2, after V lost 7 bases and J lost 1 base. The germline gives CDR1 SNHLY, CDR2 FYNNEI. This CDR3 has 14 residues. The CDR3 region is CASKGLAAQETQYF. CDR3 coding DNA: TGTGCCAGCAAGGGACTAGCGGCCCAAGAGACCCAGTACTTC. Full variable domain (outside the CDR3, taken from reference TRBV2 and TRBJ2-5): EPEVTQTPSHQVTQMGQEVILRCVPISNHLYFYWYRQILGQKVEFLVSFYNNEISEKSEIFDDQFSVERPDGSNFTLKIRSTKLEDSAMYFCASKGLAAQETQYFGPGTRLLVL.

As to this clonotype: Its ends do not fully match the called genes, so a read error is possible. The chain is built from TRBV12-3 or TRBV12-4 and TRBJ2-5, with D possibly TRBD1 on 6 matching bases. The CDR3 extends over 14 amino acids. The CDR3 here is CGSSLSGVPETQYF. The CDR3 DNA follows: TGTGGCAGCAGCTTGTCAGGGGTGCCAGAGACCCAGTACTTC.

V is TRBV4-1 and J is TRBJ2-2, with D maybe TRBD2 (6 bases). From germline, CDR1 is MGHRA and CDR2 YSYEKL. The CDR3 extends over 14 amino acids. CDR3 protein: CDNSGRGNAGELFF. The DNA of the CDR3 is TGCGACAACAGCGGGCGGGGAAATGCCGGGGAGCTGTTTTTT.

About this clonotype itself: Germline and junction disagree at one end, which may indicate a read error. This chain uses TRBV11-2 with TRBJ2-5; 7 positions agree with TRBD2. Looked up from germline, CDR1 is SGHAT and CDR2 is FQNNGV. The CDR3 is 15 residues long. In DNA form, the CDR3 reads TGTGCCAGCTGCTTAGCCGTGAAGGGAGGGGAGACCCAAAACTTC. Its translation: CASCLAVKGGETQNF.

The chain carries TRBV4-2 and TRBJ2-1; TRBD2 aligns across 10 bases. Germline assignment: CDR1 LGHNA and CDR2 YNFKEQ. The CDR3 covers 18 residues. Here the CDR3 reads CPNSQATSGLSSYNEQFF. CDR3 coding DNA: TGTCCCAACAGCCAAGCGACTAGCGGGCTCAGCTCCTACAATGAGCAGTTCTTC.